This entry lists 24 T cell receptor beta chains sequenced from one sample in a study of tumor and adjacent non-tumor tissue in lung cancer. The template was RNA from unsorted bulk tissue. Three rounds of nested PCR, following a modified ARM-PCR protocol, produced the TCRbeta library. TCRdb re-called the multiplex PCR reads through MiXCR, storing one row per CDR3 protein. The sample has 200,000 to 250,000 distinct CDR3 sequences; about two thirds are singletons. The sample comprised lung tumor tissue. Every receptor here comes from a man aged 55 to 70 with non-small cell lung cancer.

This clonotype appeared a few times. Given a much more abundant clone one base away, this may be a read error. CDR3 amino acids: CSVVIQGLGHNSPLHF. The CDR3, as DNA: TGCAGCGTGGTTATTCAGGGCCTGGGGCATAATTCACCCCTCCACTTT. The chain carries TRBV29-1 and TRBJ1-6, with D tentatively TRBD1 (5 bases). The germline CDR1 and CDR2 sequences are SQVTM and ANQGSEA. CDR3 size: 16 residues. V lost 6 bases and J lost 5, with 20 bases in between.

V gene TRBV4-2 combines with J gene TRBJ2-5, with D hard to call. The germline gives CDR1 LGHNA, CDR2 YNFKEQ. Trimming cost V 0 bases and J 7 bases, with 9 bases left between them. This CDR3 is 13 amino acids long. For the CDR3, the DNA is TGTGCCAGCAGCCAAGAATGCTTTGGGACCCAGTACTTC. Its translation: CASSQECFGTQYF.

The rearrangement joins TRBV4-1 to TRBJ2-5; weak D call: TRBD1 (5 bases). CDR1 is MGHRA and CDR2 is YSYEKL in the germline V gene. Trimming shortened V by 11 bases and J by 2 bases, and 24 bases separated the two germline ends. The CDR3 is 16 residues long. In nucleotides, the CDR3 is TGCGCCGGCACCCAAGTGGGCAGGGTTATACAAGAGACCCAGTACTTC. Translated, it gives CAGTQVGRVIQETQYF.

In the case of this clonotype: A much larger clone is a single base away; this may be a read error. The chain uses TRBV5-5 and TRBJ1-1, with 11 bases that match TRBD1. The germline CDR1 and CDR2 sequences are SGHKS and YYEKEE (reference sequence). The length of the CDR3 is 14 residues. CDR3 nucleotides: TGTGCCAGCATCTTGGGGACAGGGGGCACTGAAGCTTTCTTT. It is translated as CASILGTGGTEAFF.

J is TRBJ1-1 and V is TRBV2; perhaps TRBD1 as D (5 bases). The CDR3 has 13 residues. The V gene lost 5 bases and the J gene lost 4 bases, with 11 bases spanning the gap. Germline V lookup: CDR1 SNHLY, CDR2 FYNNEI. CDR3 in amino acids: CASSQGESTEAFF. The DNA of the CDR3 is TGTGCCAGCAGTCAGGGCGAGAGCACTGAAGCTTTCTTT.

Remarks on this clonotype: This sequence may be a read error, since a much larger clone differs from it by one base. The CDR3 sequence is CSASWGQERRETQYF. The CDR3 coding sequence is TGCAGTGCTAGCTGGGGACAAGAAAGACGGGAGACCCAGTACTTC. The rearrangement links TRBV20-1 to TRBJ2-5; D possibly corresponds to TRBD1 (6 bases). Germline CDR1 and CDR2: DFQATT and SNEGSKA (reference sequence). This CDR3 region has 15 residues. V lost 3 bases and J 5 bases, leaving 19 bases between the germline ends.

About this clonotype: This CDR3 fails to terminate in the conserved phenylalanine or tryptophan, so it likely reflects a read error. The CDR3 DNA sequence: TGTACCAGCAGCCCGACAGGGGCCTATGGCTACACCATC. Protein product: CTSSPTGAYGYTI. J is TRBJ1-2 and V is TRBV11-1; TRBD1 agrees at 8 bases. The CDR3 loop spans 13 amino acids. Germline V gene lookup returns CDR1 SGHAT and CDR2 FQDESV (reference sequence).

On this clonotype itself: One end of the junction is discordant with germline, which a read error may explain. The chain combines TRBV4-3 with TRBJ2-4; no reliable D call. Per the germline V gene, CDR1 is LGHNA and CDR2 is YSLEER. The length of the CDR3 is 18 residues. CDR3 loop: CASSQTNRLGWGKNIQYF. CDR3 nucleotide sequence: TGTGCCAGTAGCCAAACGAACCGACTGGGGTGGGGAAAAAACATTCAGTACTTC.

With respect to this clonotype: Relative to the germline gene, one junction end is altered; a read error may explain this. This chain joins TRBV11-1 and TRBJ2-2, with 8 bases fitting TRBD1. In germline, CDR1 is SGHAT, CDR2 FQDESV (reference sequence). The CDR3 extends over 15 amino acids. For the CDR3, the DNA is TGTGCCAGCAGCTTACAGGGGGCGGGCACCGGGGAGCCGTTTTTT. Translated: CASSLQGAGTGEPFF.

Only one count was recorded for this clonotype. Germline and junction disagree at one end, which may indicate a read error. The V gene is TRBV4-2, the J gene TRBJ2-7, with unresolved D. Germline CDR1 and CDR2: LGHNA and YNFKEQ. CDR3 size: 14 residues. In DNA form, the CDR3 reads TGTGCCTGCAGCCAAGGGATTAGCTCCTACGAGCAGTACTTC. It yields the protein CACSQGISSYEQYF.

A note on this clonotype: This may be a read error, as it is one base from a much larger clone. V is TRBV6-5 and J is TRBJ2-3; either TRBD1 or TRBD2 may supply D (5 bases each). Germline loops: CDR1 MNHEY, CDR2 SVGAGI. The CDR3 spans 17 residues. V was trimmed by 5 bases and J by 2 bases, leaving 20 bases between them. The DNA of the CDR3 is TGTGCCAGCAGTGAGGGGATTTTAGTGGGATCCACAGATACGCAGTATTTT. Translation: CASSEGILVGSTDTQYF.

The rearrangement uses TRBV20-1 and TRBJ2-7; perhaps TRBD1 as D (5 bases). This CDR3 is 13 amino acids long. Germline V gene data show CDR1 as DFQATT and CDR2 as SNEGSKA (reference sequence). CDR3 residues: CSARTTPGYEQYF. The CDR3 DNA is TGCAGCGCCAGGACAACCCCCGGGTACGAGCAGTACTTC.

The rearrangement uses TRBV10-1 and TRBJ2-1; the D gene is possibly TRBD2 (6 bases). CDR1 and CDR2 from the germline V gene are WNHNN and SYGVQD (reference sequence). The V end lost 10 bases, the J end lost 1 base, and 17 bases lay between the germline ends. The CDR3 sequence is 15 residues long. The CDR3 DNA reads TGCGCCACGGCCGGATGGGGGGTATCCTACAATGAGCAGTTCTTC. Amino acid sequence: CATAGWGVSYNEQFF.

This clonotype was recorded at least ten times. The rearrangement joins TRBV6-5 to TRBJ2-7, with D perhaps TRBD2 (6 bases). CDR3 size: 15 residues. From germline, CDR1 is MNHEY and CDR2 SVGAGI. V was clipped by 0 bases and J by 5 bases, with 14 bases between them. The CDR3 bases are TGTGCCAGCAGTTACTCGGAGGGAGCATACAACGAGCAGTACTTC. This encodes CASSYSEGAYNEQYF.

Concerning this clonotype: The conserved phenylalanine or tryptophan normally closing the CDR3 is absent here, so this likely arose from a read error. It is unclear where the CDR3 begins or ends on the DNA, so no DNA is shown, and the CDR3 is as TCRdb lists it. V and J are TRBV20-1 and TRBJ2-7; TRBD2, as called in the table, went unchecked against the DNA. The V gene's germline CDR1 is DFQATT and CDR2 SNEGSKA (reference sequence). The CDR3 length is 15 residues, termini included. Here the CDR3 reads CSVRGTSVSSYEQYL.

A note on this clonotype: It may be a read error: a sequence one base away is much more abundant. This rearrangement joins TRBV20-1 to TRBJ2-7; 8 bases map to TRBD2. The trim removed 2 bases at V and 5 bases at J, leaving 8 bases unmatched. The CDR3 loop spans 14 amino acids. Germline V gives CDR1 DFQATT, CDR2 SNEGSKA (reference sequence). CDR3 coding DNA: TGCAGTGCTAGACCACCGGGACTAGTGGACGAGCAGTACTTC. Translating gives CSARPPGLVDEQYF.

This chain uses TRBV5-1 with TRBJ2-7; D remains ambiguous. The V and J ends lost 0 bases and 1 base respectively, with 8 bases between them. Germline-derived CDR1 and CDR2 are SGHRS and YFSETQ. The CDR3 has 14 residues. CDR3 sequence: CASSLDPKSYEQYF. Written as DNA, the CDR3 is TGCGCCAGCAGCTTGGACCCAAAATCCTACGAGCAGTACTTC.

Remarks on this clonotype: One end of the junction does not line up with germline, which may come from a read error. The chain couples TRBV12-3 or TRBV12-4 to TRBJ2-2; perhaps TRBD1 as D (7 bases). CDR3 length: 14 residues. CDR3 in amino acids: CASIPGTDRGELFF. The CDR3 DNA reads as TGTGCCAGCATACCCGGGACAGACCGCGGGGAACTGTTTTTT.

As concerns this clonotype: At one of its ends the junction is not consistent with the germline gene, which may arise from a read error. The V call is TRBV11-2, the J call TRBJ2-5; D not resolved. The germline CDR1 and CDR2 sequences are SGHAT and FQNNGV. This CDR3 spans 13 amino acids. CDR3 in DNA: TGTGCCGGCAGCTATACATGGGAAGAGACCCAGAACTTC. It codes for CAGSYTWEETQNF.

The chain couples TRBV20-1 to TRBJ2-3; TRBD2 agrees at 10 bases. Germline V gene data show CDR1 as DFQATT and CDR2 as SNEGSKA (reference sequence). V was clipped by 1 base and J by 4 bases; unmatched bases: 5. This CDR3 spans 15 amino acids. CDR3 nucleotide sequence: TGCAGTGCTAGAGCTAGCGGGGGTAGGGCAGATACGCAGTATTTT. It specifies CSARASGGRADTQYF.

The chain joins TRBV29-1 to TRBJ2-7; D perhaps matches TRBD2 (6 bases). CDR1 is SQVTM, CDR2 ANQGSEA, per germline. The V end was cut by 3 bases, the J end by 10 bases, with 19 bases between. The CDR3 has 13 amino acids. CDR3 coding DNA: TGCAGCGTTGATTACGGGAGCTCCTACTACCAGTACTTC. Protein: CSVDYGSSYYQYF.

V gene TRBV11-2 combines with J gene TRBJ1-5; D is uncertain. This CDR3 region has 15 residues. Per germline, CDR1 SGHAT and CDR2 FQNNGV. With 7 bases removed from V and 7 bases from J, the gap between germline ends came to 20 bases. The CDR3 DNA reads TGTGCCAGCATCGCCCTCGGTAGGTCTGGCCAGCCCCAGCATTTT. Amino acids: CASIALGRSGQPQHF.

This clonotype was found a few times. V is TRBV6-6 and J is TRBJ2-3; 8 bases fit TRBD1. The length of the CDR3 is 15 residues. Germline lookup yields CDR1 MNHNY and CDR2 SVGAGI (reference sequence). V was pared by 2 bases and J by 2 bases, with 3 bases of the junction left unmatched. The CDR3 DNA reads as TGTGCCAGCAGTTACCAGGGGGCGCCCACAGATACGCAGTATTTT. Translation: CASSYQGAPTDTQYF.

The J gene is TRBJ2-3, the V gene TRBV11-2; perhaps TRBD2 as D (6 bases). CDR1 is SGHAT, CDR2 FQNNGV, per germline. The length of the CDR3 is 15 residues. The V gene lost 9 bases and the J gene lost 3 bases, with 19 bases spanning the gap. The CDR3 here is CASNLTAGLTDTQYF. The CDR3 nucleotides are TGTGCCAGTAACTTAACCGCGGGGTTGACAGATACGCAGTATTTT.